Listed below are T cell receptor beta chains from one sample, sequenced in a study of neurological immune-mediated disorders. One entry per CDR3 protein results from TCRdb running MiXCR on the 5' RACE reads. The sample has about 33,000 distinct CDR3 sequences, roughly 1.6% seen once. Sample: PBMCs. These receptors were obtained from a woman in her 30s with multiple sclerosis. Both conserved end residues are part of each CDR3. Fields, in order: clone size, V gene, D gene, J gene, CDR3 protein, CDR3 DNA. The D gene is left open where the match is weak. Only part of the rows carry a size: once, few, many, or a class if the clone is expanded.

many,TRBV5-8,.,TRBJ2-7,CASSRDRSYEQYF,TGTGCCAGCAGCCGCGACAGATCCTACGAGCAGTACTTC
many,TRBV7-3,.,TRBJ1-1,CASSFQVNTEAFF,TGTGCCAGCAGCTTTCAAGTGAACACTGAAGCTTTCTTT
many,TRBV29-1,.,TRBJ1-1,CSVVPQGIHTEAFF,TGCAGCGTTGTTCCCCAGGGGATCCACACTGAAGCTTTCTTT
many,TRBV29-1,.,TRBJ2-1,CSVEVAGSGNEQFF,TGCAGCGTTGAAGTGGCAGGATCCGGCAATGAGCAGTTCTTC
.,TRBV24-1,.,TRBJ1-2,CATSAGIYGYTF,TGTGCCACCAGTGCAGGAATCTATGGCTACACCTTC
many,TRBV5-1,.,TRBJ1-1,CASSLDGGQWDTEAFF,TGCGCCAGCAGCTTGGATGGGGGGCAATGGGACACTGAAGCTTTCTTT
many,TRBV15,.,TRBJ1-5,CATSRDRGNQPQHF,TGTGCCACCAGCAGAGATCGGGGGAATCAGCCCCAGCATTTT
many,TRBV7-2,.,TRBJ2-5,CASSRPTETQYF,TGTGCCAGCAGCCGCCCGACGGAGACCCAGTACTTC
many,TRBV9,TRBD1,TRBJ2-7,CASSVADRGHEQYF,TGTGCCAGCAGCGTAGCGGACAGGGGTCACGAGCAGTACTTC
many,TRBV3-1,.,TRBJ1-6,CASSQDDGRNSPLHF,TGTGCCAGCAGCCAAGACGACGGTAGAAATTCACCCCTCCACTTT
many,TRBV7-9,.,TRBJ2-7,CASSLAYGDEQYF,TGTGCCAGCAGCTTAGCGTATGGGGACGAGCAGTACTTC
many,TRBV10-1,TRBD1,TRBJ1-1,CASSPGQANTEAFF,TGCGCCAGCAGCCCGGGACAGGCGAACACTGAAGCTTTCTTT
many,TRBV6-5,TRBD2,TRBJ2-5,CASSFQAGGMEETQYF,TGTGCCAGCAGTTTCCAGGCGGGGGGGATGGAAGAGACCCAGTACTTC
many,TRBV27,.,TRBJ2-7,CASRSFPGDYEQYF,TGTGCCAGCAGGTCCTTTCCGGGCGATTACGAGCAGTACTTC
many,TRBV3-1,.,TRBJ2-4,CASSQAGLENIQYF,TGTGCCAGCAGCCAAGCTGGGTTGGAGAACATTCAGTACTTC
many,TRBV2,.,TRBJ2-1,CASSEGVNNEQFF,TGTGCCAGCAGTGAGGGAGTCAACAATGAGCAGTTCTTC
many,TRBV11-2,TRBD2,TRBJ2-4,CASSLEAGSRNIQYF,TGTGCCAGCAGCTTAGAAGCGGGGTCAAGAAACATTCAGTACTTC
many,TRBV12-3/TRBV12-4,TRBD1,TRBJ1-2,CASSRDRAFGGYTF,TGTGCCAGCAGTCGGGACAGGGCCTTTGGTGGCTACACCTTC
many,TRBV9,.,TRBJ2-5,CASSVEGGSQETQYF,TGTGCCAGCAGCGTAGAAGGTGGGTCCCAAGAGACCCAGTACTTC
many,TRBV5-5,TRBD1,TRBJ2-1,CASSYRGQGGTDEQFF,TGTGCCAGCAGCTACCGAGGACAAGGGGGCACGGATGAGCAGTTCTTC
many,TRBV2,.,TRBJ1-1,CASSETRVIGRAFF,TGTGCCAGCAGTGAAACCAGGGTAATCGGTAGAGCTTTCTTT
many,TRBV20-1,TRBD1,TRBJ1-5,CSARDPRGGGEQPQHF,TGCAGTGCTAGAGATCCCAGGGGAGGGGGCGAACAGCCCCAGCATTTT
many,TRBV6-4,.,TRBJ1-1,CASSVAWNTEAFF,TGTGCCAGCAGTGTAGCCTGGAACACTGAAGCTTTCTTT
many,TRBV10-3,.,TRBJ2-7,CAISVEGHEQYF,TGTGCCATCAGTGTCGAGGGGCACGAGCAGTACTTC
many,TRBV5-1,.,TRBJ1-1,CASSLAYRLNTEAFF,TGCGCCAGCAGCTTGGCCTACAGGTTGAACACTGAAGCTTTCTTT
many,TRBV27,.,TRBJ2-3,CASAAPGGPSTDTQYF,TGTGCCAGCGCCGCCCCGGGGGGCCCAAGCACAGATACGCAGTATTTT
many,TRBV12-3/TRBV12-4,TRBD1,TRBJ1-2,CASSPTGVSGYTF,TGTGCCAGCAGTCCTACAGGGGTTTCTGGCTACACCTTC
many,TRBV5-1,.,TRBJ2-1,CASGWNEQFF,TGCGCCAGCGGGTGGAATGAGCAGTTCTTC
many,TRBV14,.,TRBJ2-3,CASSRPPAGWTDTQYF,TGTGCCAGCAGCCGCCCCCCGGCGGGTTGGACAGATACGCAGTATTTT
many,TRBV25-1,.,TRBJ2-2,CASSEYRDTGELFF,TGTGCCAGCAGTGAATACAGGGATACCGGGGAGCTGTTTTTT
many,TRBV20-1,TRBD1,TRBJ1-1,CSAEDQQGLTEAFF,TGCAGTGCTGAGGACCAACAGGGGCTCACTGAAGCTTTCTTT
many,TRBV5-1,TRBD1,TRBJ2-2,CASSLQGGTGELFF,TGCGCCAGCAGCTTACAGGGGGGCACCGGGGAGCTGTTTTTT
many,TRBV9,.,TRBJ1-1,CASSVEGWAGITEAFF,TGTGCCAGCAGCGTAGAAGGATGGGCCGGGATCACTGAAGCTTTCTTT
many,TRBV20-1,.,TRBJ1-1,CSAIGGNEAFF,TGCAGTGCTATCGGCGGAAATGAAGCTTTCTTT
many,TRBV7-9,TRBD1,TRBJ1-1,CASSHRDRRTEAFF,TGTGCCAGCAGCCACCGGGACAGGCGCACTGAAGCTTTCTTT
few,TRBV12-3/TRBV12-4,.,TRBJ2-3,CASTPRGADTQYF,TGTGCCAGCACTCCCCGCGGGGCAGATACGCAGTATTTT
many,TRBV7-8,.,TRBJ2-1,CASSAAGTGDNVQFF,TGTGCCAGCAGCGCAGCCGGGACTGGGGATAACGTGCAGTTCTTC
many,TRBV5-5,TRBD1,TRBJ2-7,CASSAGQGPYEQYF,TGTGCCAGCAGCGCCGGACAGGGGCCCTACGAGCAGTACTTC
few,TRBV11-2,.,TRBJ2-5,CASSLGWLSEQETQYF,TGTGCCAGCAGCTTAGGGTGGCTTTCGGAACAAGAGACCCAGTACTTC
many,TRBV7-9,.,TRBJ2-7,CASSFDGSEQYF,TGTGCCAGCAGCTTTGATGGTAGCGAGCAGTACTTC
many,TRBV7-2,.,TRBJ1-4,CASSSSFEKLFF,TGTGCCAGCAGCTCATCCTTTGAAAAACTGTTTTTT
many,TRBV20-1,.,TRBJ2-5,CSARGQAETQYF,TGCAGTGCTAGGGGGCAAGCAGAGACCCAGTACTTC
many,TRBV20-1,TRBD1,TRBJ2-1,CSARASGGLVYNEQFF,TGCAGTGCTAGAGCATCAGGGGGCTTGGTATACAATGAGCAGTTCTTC
many,TRBV12-3/TRBV12-4,.,TRBJ2-3,CASSLTNFGDTQYF,TGTGCCAGCAGTCTCACCAATTTCGGAGATACGCAGTATTTT
many,TRBV20-1,.,TRBJ1-1,CSAKMNTEAFF,TGCAGTGCGAAGATGAACACTGAAGCTTTCTTT
many,TRBV12-3/TRBV12-4,.,TRBJ2-7,CASGLLYEQYF,TGTGCCTCGGGCCTCCTCTACGAGCAGTACTTC
many,TRBV15,.,TRBJ2-6,CATSRDSEAGANVLTF,TGTGCCACCAGCAGAGACAGCGAGGCTGGGGCCAACGTCCTGACTTTC
many,TRBV24-1,.,TRBJ2-3,CATSDLARTDTQYF,TGTGCCACCAGTGATTTGGCTCGAACAGATACGCAGTATTTT